Shown below are 25 T cell receptor beta chains from a single sample sequenced in a study of T cells in women clearing cervical HPV infection. Only in-frame clones appear in the TCRdb table, and some are missing; sequencing was by immunoSEQ multiplex PCR. Here the sample table reports 39,000 or so clones. The sequenced sample consisted of blood buffy coat. The source is a woman aged 18-70 years with a cervical HPV16 infection that either progressed to CIN3+ or cleared (not recorded which).

Of note for this clone: The read comes to an end 3 residues before the CDR3 does, leaving the germline J gene to fill in the end. The chain recombines TRBV30 with TRBJ2-1; 10 nucleotides line up with TRBD2. Unmatched junction bases numbered 11, after V lost 1 base and J lost 8 bases. Germline CDR1 and CDR2: GTSNPN and SVGIG (reference sequence). The CDR3 extends over 16 amino acids. The sequenced CDR3 bases are TGTGCCTGGAGTGGGGTAGCGGGAGGTTTTGGGGATGAG. Its protein is CAWSGVAGGFGDE. The whole CDR3 reads CAWSGVAGGFGDEQFF.

In regard to this clone: From the germline J gene comes the end of the CDR3, since the read stops 3 residues before it. V usage is TRBV5-1 and J usage is TRBJ1-5; D gene ambiguous. The germline CDR1 and CDR2 sequences are SGHRS and YFSETQ. The CDR3 runs 14 residues. V dropped 0 bases and J dropped 5 bases, with 9 bases sitting between them. The CDR3 is CASSLDSFDQPQHF. The sequenced part of the CDR3 DNA is TGCGCCAGCAGCTTGGACAGTTTCGATCAGCCC.

In regard to this clone: The read terminates 3 residues before the CDR3 end, so the remaining end is supplied by the germline J gene. The rearrangement uses TRBV19 and TRBJ2-5, with a tentative D call TRBD1 (5 bases). With 7 bases removed from V and 2 bases from J, the gap between germline ends came to 8 bases. This CDR3 has 12 residues. Germline assignment: CDR1 LNHDA and CDR2 SQIVND (reference sequence). CDR3 DNA (partial): TGTGCCAGTAATGACAGACAAGAGACC. Translated, it gives CASNDRQET. The whole CDR3 protein is CASNDRQETQYF.

About this clone itself: The read ends 3 residues before the CDR3 terminus; that terminus is restored from the germline J gene. This chain links TRBV5-1 with TRBJ2-3; 11 nucleotides align to TRBD2. Germline-derived CDR1 and CDR2 are SGHRS and YFSETQ. The length of the CDR3 is 14 residues. The sequenced part of the CDR3 DNA is TGCGCCAGCAGCTTACTAGCGGGGGTTGAGACG. Its translation: CASSLLAGVET. The CDR3 as a whole reads CASSLLAGVETQYF.

Remarks on this clone: The missing CDR3 end, 3 residues past where the read stops, is filled in from the germline J gene. The chain joins TRBV29-1 to TRBJ2-5, with TRBD1 identical over 10 bases. The length of the CDR3 is 16 residues. CDR1 is SQVTM, CDR2 ANQGSEA, per germline. The ends lost 2 bases at V and 3 bases at J; junction bases unmatched: 9. CDR3 DNA (partial): TGCAGCGTTGAACCTTGGGGACAGGGGTCGGAAGAGACC. The encoded protein is CSVEPWGQGSEET. The whole CDR3 sequence is CSVEPWGQGSEETQYF.

Of note for this clone: Coverage ceases 3 residues before the CDR3 finishes, and the germline J gene fills in the end. This chain links TRBV7-2 with TRBJ1-2, with TRBD1 identical over 9 bases. Germline V gives CDR1 SGHTA, CDR2 FQGNSA. CDR3 size: 15 residues. CDR3 protein: CASSFTGGGGVDYTF. The covered CDR3 bases are TGTGCCAGCAGCTTTACAGGGGGCGGAGGGGTTGAC.

On this clone itself: The sequenced fragment ends 3 residues before the CDR3 boundary, so the rest is inferred from the germline J gene. The chain has TRBV7-2 and TRBJ2-7, with TRBD2 as a possible D gene (6 bases). V was trimmed by 5 bases and J by 2 bases, leaving 13 bases between them. The germline V gene has CDR1 SGHTA and CDR2 FQGNSA. The CDR3 runs to 14 residues. This CDR3 is CASSTDRGTYEQYF. The CDR3 bases that were read are TGTGCCAGCAGCACGGACCGGGGGACCTACGAG.

This CDR3 is CASSLPTGINSPLFF. The covered CDR3 bases are TGTGCCAGTAGTTTACCGACAGGCATCAATTCACCG. The gene calls are TRBV19 and TRBJ2-2, with D possibly TRBD1 on 6 matching bases. The read ends 3 residues before the CDR3 terminus; that terminus is restored from the germline J gene. This CDR3 spans 15 amino acids. Germline CDR1 is LNHDA and CDR2 is SQIVND (reference sequence).

A remark on this clone: The sequence runs out 3 residues before the end of the CDR3; the remainder is reconstructed from the germline J gene. V usage is TRBV27 and J usage is TRBJ1-5, with D perhaps TRBD1 (6 bases). Trimming pared 2 bases from V and 5 bases from J, leaving 19 bases between. In germline, CDR1 is MNHEY, CDR2 SMNVEV (reference sequence). CDR3 length: 17 amino acids. The CDR3 DNA, read in part, is TGTGCCAGCAGTTTAATTGGGCCGGGACAAGGCTATCAGCCC. This gives the protein CASSLIGPGQGYQP. The whole CDR3 sequence reads CASSLIGPGQGYQPQHF.

With respect to this clone: The DNA ends 3 residues before the CDR3 does, and the rest of the CDR3 is filled in from the germline J gene. The V call is TRBV18, the J call TRBJ1-5; 12 nucleotides align to TRBD1. CDR1 KGHSH and CDR2 LQKENI come from the germline V gene. The CDR3 has 18 amino acids. Trimming removed 5 bases from V and 1 base from J; junction bases left unmatched: 9. The CDR3 loop is CASSLGQGATVSNQPQHF. Partial CDR3 DNA: TGTGCCAGCTCATTGGGACAGGGGGCCACGGTGAGCAATCAGCCC.

About this clone itself: The missing CDR3 end, 3 residues past where the read stops, is filled in from the germline J gene. The chain joins TRBV6-1 to TRBJ2-5; TRBD1 agrees at 8 bases. This CDR3 is 16 amino acids long. The V and J ends lost 1 base and 4 bases, in that order; junction bases with no gene match: 8. Germline CDR1 and CDR2: MNHNS and SASEGT. CDR3 region: CASSEGAQGALETQYF. The CDR3 bases that were read are TGTGCCAGCAGTGAAGGCGCGCAGGGGGCGTTAGAGACC.

The CDR3 sequence: CASSSGQGLTDTQYF. The CDR3 bases that were read are TGTGCCAGCAGCTCAGGACAGGGATTGACAGATACG. The rearrangement links TRBV7-9 to TRBJ2-3; 8 bases agree with TRBD1. The CDR3 end lies 3 residues beyond the end of the read and is filled in from the germline J gene. The V gene's germline CDR1 is SEHNR and CDR2 FQNEAQ (reference sequence). The J segment lost 3 bases and the V segment lost 4 bases, leaving 6 bases of the junction unmatched. This CDR3 is built from 15 residues. The variable domain in full, completed from reference TRBV7-9 and TRBJ2-3, reads DTGVSQNPRHKITKRGQNVTFRCDPISEHNRLYWYRQTLGQGPEFLTYFQNEAQLEKSRLLSDRFSAERPKGSFSTLEIQRTEQGDSAMYLCASSSGQGLTDTQYFGPGTRLTVL.

About this clone: The read falls 3 residues short of the CDR3 end, and the missing part is taken from the germline J gene. The chain joins TRBV29-1 to TRBJ2-5; no firm D call. Germline values: CDR1 SQVTM, CDR2 ANQGSEA. This CDR3 contains 10 residues. The CDR3 here is CSVAMSTQYF. CDR3 DNA (partial): TGCAGCGTTGCCATGTCCACC.

Regarding this clone: With the read ending 3 residues before the CDR3 end, the germline J gene is used to fill in that end. The chain links TRBV6-4 to TRBJ2-3; TRBD1 aligns across 7 bases. J lost 6 bases, V lost 6 bases, and 9 bases had no gene match. The CDR3 is 14 residues long. Per the germline V gene, CDR1 is MRHNA and CDR2 is SNTAGT. The CDR3 DNA, read in part, is TGTGCCAGCAGCCCTACAGGGGAATCTGATACG. Amino acids: CASSPTGESDT. The complete CDR3 protein is CASSPTGESDTQYF.

Worth noting for this clone: The DNA ends 3 residues before the CDR3 does, and the rest of the CDR3 is filled in from the germline J gene. This chain connects TRBV5-1 to TRBJ1-1; 7 nucleotides align to TRBD1. CDR1 and CDR2 from the germline V gene are SGHRS and YFSETQ. The CDR3 sequence is 15 residues long. Germline trimming cut 3 bases from V and 1 base from J; bases unmatched to any gene: 6. The CDR3 sequence is CASSSSTGRNTEAFF. The DNA read from the CDR3 is TGCGCCAGCAGCTCCTCGACAGGGCGGAACACTGAA.

In regard to this clone: The read gets to within 3 residues of the CDR3 end, and the germline J gene fills in the rest. This rearrangement joins TRBV7-2 to TRBJ2-3, with D possibly matching TRBD2 (6 bases). Germline loops: CDR1 SGHTA, CDR2 FQGNSA. Trimming stripped 4 bases from V and 6 bases from J, with 14 bases between. The CDR3 sequence is 14 residues long. The CDR3 loop is CASSSGTLGDTQYF. The covered CDR3 bases are TGTGCCAGCAGCTCCGGGACTCTCGGGGATACG.

As regards this clone: The CDR3 is cut off 3 residues early in the read; its end comes from the germline J gene. V is TRBV7-3 and J is TRBJ2-3; D gene unclear. Trimming stripped 1 base from V and 0 bases from J, with 11 bases between. The CDR3 length is 16 residues. Germline V gene data show CDR1 as SGHTA and CDR2 as FQGTGA. The CDR3 sequence: CASSLISSASTDTQYF. The sequenced CDR3 bases are TGTGCCAGCAGCTTAATTTCCAGCGCCAGCACAGATACG.

Comments on this clone: The read terminates 3 residues before the CDR3 end, so the remaining end is supplied by the germline J gene. The rearrangement joins TRBV18 to TRBJ2-1; D possibly corresponds to TRBD1 (7 bases). The germline V gene encodes CDR1 KGHSH and CDR2 LQKENI. Trimming took off 6 bases at V and 5 bases at J, with 14 bases between the two ends. The CDR3 runs 14 residues. The CDR3 bases that were read are TGTGCCAGCTCTGGGTCCAGGGGGGACAATGAG. Translated: CASSGSRGDNE. The complete CDR3 protein is CASSGSRGDNEQFF.

As concerns this clone: The CDR3 end is not reached by the read, which stops 3 residues before it; the germline J gene fills it in. The chain recombines TRBV5-1 with TRBJ1-5; D possibly corresponds to TRBD1 (6 bases). V dropped 0 bases and J dropped 6 bases, with 16 bases sitting between them. Germline V CDR1 and CDR2: SGHRS, YFSETQ. The CDR3 has 16 residues. The CDR3 sequence is CASSLGPGAGGQPQHF. Incomplete CDR3 DNA: TGCGCCAGCAGCTTGGGCCCAGGGGCGGGGGGTCAGCCC. The whole variable domain, filled in from reference TRBV5-1 and TRBJ1-5, reads KAGVTQTPRYLIKTRGQQVTLSCSPISGHRSVSWYQQTPGQGLQFLFEYFSETQRNKGNFPGRFSGRQFSNSRSEMNVSTLELGDSALYLCASSLGPGAGGQPQHFGDGTRLSIL.

The CDR3 spells CASSQSGANVLFF. The part of the CDR3 DNA that was read is TGTGCCAGCAGCCAATCTGGGGCCAACGTA. The chain employs TRBV16 and TRBJ1-4, with D tentatively TRBD1 (5 bases). From the germline J gene comes the end of the CDR3, since the read stops 3 residues before it. The CDR3 runs to 13 residues. Germline V gives CDR1 KGHSY, CDR2 FQNENV.

Comment on this clone: Compared with germline, one end of the junction differs, possibly owing to a read error. The read ends 3 residues shy of where the CDR3 ends; the end is completed using the germline J gene. The same CDR3 can be traced to other DNA sequences in this sample. V usage is TRBV19 and J usage is TRBJ1-3; a possible D gene is TRBD1 (6 bases). Germline V gives CDR1 LNHDA, CDR2 SQIVND (reference sequence). The CDR3 is made up of 13 amino acids. The CDR3 loop is CASRTDYGNTIYF. The covered CDR3 bases are TGTGCCAGCCGGACAGATTATGGAAACACA.

Concerning this clone: The CDR3 goes on 3 residues after the read ends, and that part is filled in from the germline J gene. This sequence joins TRBV10-1 and TRBJ1-2, with D hard to call. The length of the CDR3 is 10 residues. The germline CDR1 and CDR2 sequences are WNHNN and SYGVQD (reference sequence). The CDR3 is CASSPVGYTF. CDR3 DNA (partial): TGCGCCAGCAGTCCGGTGGGC.

As to this clone: The read comes to an end 3 residues before the CDR3 does, leaving the germline J gene to fill in the end. The chain joins TRBV7-9 to TRBJ1-2; D call uncertain. Germline CDR1 is SEHNR and CDR2 is FQNEAQ (reference sequence). The CDR3 is 14 residues long. CDR3 protein: CASSPRTRASDYTF. Partial CDR3 DNA: TGTGCCAGCAGCCCCCGGACTAGGGCGAGTGAC. Based on the CDR3 plus reference TRBV7-9 and TRBJ1-2, the full variable domain is DTGVSQNPRHKITKRGQNVTFRCDPISEHNRLYWYRQTLGQGPEFLTYFQNEAQLEKSRLLSDRFSAERPKGSFSTLEIQRTEQGDSAMYLCASSPRTRASDYTFGSGTRLTVV.

Note on this clone: The missing CDR3 end, 3 residues past where the read stops, is filled in from the germline J gene. This rearrangement joins TRBV12-3 or TRBV12-4 to TRBJ1-2, with 12 nucleotides matching TRBD1. The CDR3 runs to 17 residues. Trimming cost V 5 bases and J 2 bases; bases outside gene matches: 9. The CDR3 here is CASSNTDGTGGNYGYTF. The sequenced CDR3 bases are TGTGCCAGCAGTAATACTGACGGGACAGGGGGCAACTATGGC.

About this clone itself: The read gets to within 3 residues of the CDR3 end, and the germline J gene fills in the rest. The chain has TRBV7-9 and TRBJ2-1, with 9 bases lining up with TRBD1. The germline CDR1 and CDR2 sequences are SEHNR and FQNEAQ (reference sequence). The junction had 5 bases not matched to a gene; V was cut back by 1 base and J by 7 bases. This CDR3 is 15 amino acids long. Here the CDR3 reads CASSLVGQGVNEQFF. The CDR3 bases that were read are TGTGCCAGCAGCTTAGTGGGACAGGGTGTAAATGAG.